Following are 4 T cell receptor beta chains from one sample sequenced in a study of OX40 agonist ivuxolimab in advanced cancers. Some clones are missing from TCRdb's copy, which holds only in-frame ones; the method was immunoSEQ multiplex PCR. The sample lists fewer than 85,000 clones, around 92% occurring once. The input for sequencing was CD4+ or CD8+ T cells sorted from blood, taken in a trial of the OX40 agonist ivuxolimab. These TCRs come from an adult with an advanced solid tumor such as melanoma, head and neck, liver or kidney cancer.

The J gene is TRBJ2-3, the V gene TRBV19; a possible D gene is TRBD1 (7 bases). The CDR3 length is 13 residues. The germline CDR1 and CDR2 sequences are LNHDA and SQIVND (reference sequence). In nucleotides, the CDR3 is TGTGCGACCGCGGGGACAGAAAGGGATACGCAGTATTTT. Its translation: CATAGTERDTQYF. Supplemented by reference TRBV19 and TRBJ2-3, the full variable domain reads DGGITQSPKYLFRKEGQNVTLSCEQNLNHDAMYWYRQDPGQGLRLIYYSQIVNDFQKGDIAEGYSVSREKKESFPLTVTSAQKNPTAFYLCATAGTERDTQYFGPGTRLTVL.

This clone is a singleton in its sample. This rearrangement joins TRBV19 to TRBJ1-2; 7 positions agree with TRBD1. The CDR3 has 16 residues. Germline values: CDR1 LNHDA, CDR2 SQIVND (reference sequence). V lost 8 bases to trimming and J lost 4 bases; unmatched junction nucleotides: 16. This CDR3 is CASVTPGQSLPYGYTF. The CDR3 DNA is TGTGCCAGTGTTACACCGGGACAGAGCTTACCCTATGGCTACACCTTC.

The V and J genes are TRBV5-6 and TRBJ1-5; no clear D. V was cut by 0 bases and J by 5 bases, with 12 bases left in between. The V gene's germline CDR1 is SGHDT and CDR2 YYEEEE. This CDR3 spans 15 amino acids. CDR3 in DNA: TGTGCCAGCAGCTTGGACAGTTCAGGCGATCAGCCCCAGCATTTT. Protein: CASSLDSSGDQPQHF.

The chain couples TRBV5-1 to TRBJ1-5; possible D gene TRBD1, 5 bases. This CDR3 region has 17 residues. The germline V gene encodes CDR1 SGHRS and CDR2 YFSETQ. Trimming removed 0 bases at V and 0 bases at J, with 13 bases between. CDR3 sequence: CASSLAEVGASNQPQHF. DNA for the CDR3: TGCGCCAGCAGCTTGGCCGAGGTAGGGGCTAGCAATCAGCCCCAGCATTTT. Full variable domain (remainder filled in from reference TRBV5-1 and TRBJ1-5): KAGVTQTPRYLIKTRGQQVTLSCSPISGHRSVSWYQQTPGQGLQFLFEYFSETQRNKGNFPGRFSGRQFSNSRSEMNVSTLELGDSALYLCASSLAEVGASNQPQHFGDGTRLSIL.